This is a list of T cell receptor beta chains from one sample in a study of blood T cell repertoires in COVID-19. TCRdb's copy holds only in-frame clones and misses some; the assay was immunoSEQ multiplex PCR. This table holds around 150,000 clones, approximately 79% found once. Sequencing input: peripheral blood. The source is a woman older than 75 with acute or convalescent COVID-19. Each CDR3 is given with its conserved first and last residue. D genes are given only for firm matches. Some rows mark clone size as missing; the rest say once, few, many or name a class of expanded clone.

D,size,J,V,length,CDR3,DNA
TRBD2,.,TRBJ2-1,TRBV27,17,CASRGRTSGGFYNEQFF,TGTGCCAGCAGGGGACGAACTAGCGGGGGGTTTTACAATGAGCAGTTCTTC
.,.,TRBJ1-2,TRBV5-1,18,CASSFSGRRGRGTFGYTF,TGCGCCAGCAGCTTCTCGGGCAGGAGGGGAAGGGGAACTTTCGGCTACACCTTC
TRBD2,.,TRBJ2-3,TRBV9,15,CASSRLAGGEDTQYF,TGTGCCAGCAGCCGACTAGCGGGGGGGGAAGATACGCAGTATTTT
TRBD1,.,TRBJ2-2,TRBV7-3,13,CASGQGNTGELFF,TGTGCCAGCGGACAGGGGAACACCGGGGAGCTGTTTTTT
TRBD1,.,TRBJ1-1,TRBV9,14,CASSGGDRGTEAFF,TGTGCCAGCAGCGGAGGGGACAGGGGCACTGAAGCTTTCTTT
.,.,TRBJ1-3,TRBV10-1,18,CASSEFRVGAPSGNTIYF,TGCGCCAGCAGTGAGTTTCGCGTGGGAGCCCCCTCTGGAAACACCATATATTTT
.,.,TRBJ1-5,TRBV27,15,CASSKTVTANQPQHF,TGTGCCAGCAGTAAGACTGTCACCGCGAATCAGCCCCAGCATTTT
.,.,TRBJ1-3,TRBV6-1,16,CASSDRTLRSGNTIYF,TGTGCCAGCAGTGACAGGACACTCCGCTCTGGAAACACCATATATTTT
TRBD2,.,TRBJ2-1,TRBV2,18,CASSEGGWRLAGDNEQFF,TGTGCCAGCAGTGAGGGTGGGTGGCGACTAGCGGGAGATAATGAGCAGTTCTTC
.,.,TRBJ2-3,TRBV7-8,14,CASSLGGPADTQYF,TGTGCCAGCAGCTTAGGTGGTCCGGCAGATACGCAGTATTTT
.,.,TRBJ1-5,TRBV15,15,CATSRGGSFNQPQHF,TGTGCCACCAGCAGAGGGGGCAGCTTTAATCAGCCCCAGCATTTT
.,.,TRBJ2-1,TRBV12-3/TRBV12-4,12,CASTLEDNEQFF,TGTGCCAGCACCCTTGAGGACAATGAGCAGTTCTTC
.,once,TRBJ2-7,TRBV5-5,13,CASSLGSGYEQYF,TGTGCCAGCAGCTTGGGCAGCGGTTACGAGCAGTACTTC
.,.,TRBJ2-6,TRBV7-2,15,CASSLSSSGANVLTF,TGTGCCAGCAGCTTATCTAGCTCTGGGGCCAACGTCCTGACTTTC
TRBD1,.,TRBJ1-2,TRBV5-4,13,CASSSTGGYGYTF,TGTGCCAGCAGCTCGACAGGGGGCTATGGCTACACCTTC
.,.,TRBJ2-5,TRBV3-1/TRBV3-2,12,CASSQGRETQYF,TGTGCCAGCAGCCAAGGGCGGGAGACCCAGTACTTC
.,.,TRBJ1-3,TRBV3-1/TRBV3-2,16,CASSTVLLTGGNTIYF,TGTGCCAGCAGCACTGTCTTACTTACAGGGGGAAACACCATATATTTT
.,.,TRBJ1-5,TRBV10-1,15,CAIASGGGRRQPQHF,TGCGCCATCGCGTCCGGGGGAGGCCGACGTCAGCCCCAGCATTTT
TRBD1,few,TRBJ2-6,TRBV18,18,CASSPRLGQGYRANVLTF,TGTGCCAGCTCACCACGATTAGGACAGGGTTATAGGGCCAACGTCCTGACTTTC
TRBD2,.,TRBJ2-5,TRBV5-1,15,CASSLEASGSETQYF,TGCGCCAGCAGCTTGGAGGCTAGCGGTTCGGAGACCCAGTACTTC
TRBD2,.,TRBJ2-3,TRBV5-4,15,CASTQASGSRDTQYF,TGTGCCAGCACCCAGGCTAGCGGGAGTAGGGATACGCAGTATTTT
.,.,TRBJ2-3,TRBV28,12,CASSSGLDTQYF,TGTGCCAGCAGTTCAGGCCTAGATACGCAGTATTTT
.,.,TRBJ2-7,TRBV19,13,CASSFGSAYEQYF,TGTGCCAGTAGTTTTGGAAGCGCCTACGAGCAGTACTTC
.,.,TRBJ1-2,TRBV28,13,CASSYRDTYGYTF,TGTGCCAGCAGTTACCGGGACACCTATGGCTACACCTTC
.,.,TRBJ2-2,TRBV25-1,15,CASRDLQGRGGELFF,TGTGCCAGCAGGGACCTGCAGGGCCGAGGCGGGGAGCTGTTTTTT
TRBD2,.,TRBJ2-1,TRBV19,16,CASSIAALAGYSEQFF,TGTGCCAGTAGTATAGCCGCCCTAGCGGGATATTCTGAGCAGTTCTTC
.,.,TRBJ1-1,TRBV3-1/TRBV3-2,15,CASSQRRSGNTEAFF,TGTGCCAGCAGCCAGAGAAGGTCGGGGAACACTGAAGCTTTCTTT
.,once,TRBJ1-2,TRBV4-2,14,CASSQEARPYGYTF,TGTGCCAGCAGCCAGGAGGCCAGACCCTATGGCTACACCTTC
TRBD1,.,TRBJ2-3,TRBV7-2,15,CASSPGTGVTDTQYF,TGTGCCAGCAGCCCGGGGACAGGGGTCACAGATACGCAGTATTTT
TRBD1,.,TRBJ2-7,TRBV9,15,CASSQTPGQAYEQYF,TGTGCCAGCAGCCAAACTCCGGGACAGGCCTACGAGCAGTACTTC
.,.,TRBJ1-3,TRBV5-4,16,CASSPRAGFSGNTIYF,TGTGCCAGCAGCCCCCGGGCAGGGTTCTCTGGAAACACCATATATTTT
TRBD1,.,TRBJ1-1,TRBV6-2/TRBV6-3,17,CASSYSRDRGPSTEAFF,TGTGCCAGCAGTTACTCTCGGGACAGGGGGCCGTCCACTGAAGCTTTCTTT
TRBD1,.,TRBJ1-4,TRBV3-1/TRBV3-2,16,CASSQGTGLRGEKLFF,TGTGCCAGCAGCCAGGGGACAGGTCTTAGGGGTGAAAAACTGTTTTTT
.,.,TRBJ2-5,TRBV7-2,14,CASSLGGVGETQYF,TGTGCCAGCAGCTTAGGCGGGGTTGGAGAGACCCAGTACTTC
.,.,TRBJ2-2,TRBV19,16,CASSPQDRSYTGELFF,TGTGCCAGTAGTCCCCAAGACAGGTCTTACACCGGGGAGCTGTTTTTT
.,few,TRBJ2-7,TRBV29-1,12,CSVVLASYEQYF,TGCAGCGTTGTCCTAGCCTCCTACGAGCAGTACTTC
.,.,TRBJ2-7,TRBV11-2,13,CASSPVDRLEQYF,TGTGCCAGCAGCCCCGTTGACAGGCTCGAGCAGTACTTC
.,.,TRBJ1-4,TRBV6-5,13,CASREAPGEKLFF,TGTGCCAGCAGGGAGGCCCCGGGTGAAAAACTGTTTTTT
TRBD1,.,TRBJ1-2,TRBV11-2,19,CASSPSISTGGWTNYGYTF,TGTGCCAGCAGCCCGTCGATCTCGACAGGGGGCTGGACTAACTATGGCTACACCTTC
TRBD2,once,TRBJ2-7,TRBV4-2,14,CASSQGTSGNEQYF,TGTGCCAGCAGCCAAGGGACTAGCGGCAACGAGCAGTACTTC
TRBD1,.,TRBJ1-5,TRBV19,16,CASSQHSGQGGQPQHF,TGTGCCAGTAGCCAACATTCTGGACAGGGGGGTCAGCCCCAGCATTTT
TRBD1,.,TRBJ2-5,TRBV7-8,14,CASSFSGGKETQYF,TGTGCCAGCAGCTTCTCAGGGGGCAAGGAGACCCAGTACTTC
.,few,TRBJ1-1,TRBV5-5,14,CASRRTPMATEAFF,TGTGCCAGCAGACGGACACCCATGGCGACTGAAGCTTTCTTT
.,.,TRBJ1-5,TRBV18,13,CASSPRGNQPQHF,TGTGCCAGCTCACCGAGGGGGAATCAGCCCCAGCATTTT